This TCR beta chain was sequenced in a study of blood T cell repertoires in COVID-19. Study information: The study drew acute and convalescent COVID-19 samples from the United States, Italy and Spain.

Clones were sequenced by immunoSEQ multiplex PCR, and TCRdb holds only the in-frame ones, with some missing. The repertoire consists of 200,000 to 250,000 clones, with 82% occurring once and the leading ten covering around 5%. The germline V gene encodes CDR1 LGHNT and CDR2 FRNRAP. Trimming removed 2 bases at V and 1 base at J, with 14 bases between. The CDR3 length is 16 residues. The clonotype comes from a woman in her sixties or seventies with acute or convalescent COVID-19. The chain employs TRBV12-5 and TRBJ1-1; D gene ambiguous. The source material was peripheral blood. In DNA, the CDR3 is TGTGCTAGTGGTTTGCACAGATACGATGAGAACACTGAAGCTTTCTTT. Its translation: CASGLHRYDENTEAFF.